These 29 T cell receptor beta chains originate from one sample sequenced in a study of blood T cell repertoires in COVID-19. Using immunoSEQ multiplex PCR, the repertoire was profiled, and TCRdb retains in-frame clones only, with some absent. Of approximately 58,000 clones listed, 81% are singletons. Sequenced: peripheral blood. The receptor set was obtained from a man in his 60s with COVID-19, enrolled during active disease.

The rearrangement links TRBV15 to TRBJ1-5, with 7 positions matching TRBD1. This CDR3 region has 20 residues. Germline trimming cut 1 base from V and 5 bases from J; bases unmatched to any gene: 20. Germline CDR1 is LNHNV and CDR2 is YYDKDF (reference sequence). In nucleotides, the CDR3 is TGTGCCACCAGCAGAGGGCGATTGTCGACAGGGTGGGTAAGCGATCAGCCCCAGCATTTT. This gives the protein CATSRGRLSTGWVSDQPQHF.

This clone has more than one count but fewer than ten. This CDR3 reads CASSEAGRADTQYF. The CDR3 region has the DNA TGTGCCAGCAGTGAGGCAGGGAGGGCAGATACGCAGTATTTT. The rearrangement uses TRBV6-4 and TRBJ2-3, with 7 bases aligning to TRBD2. Germline V CDR1 and CDR2: MRHNA, SNTAGT. V gave up 3 bases and J gave up 4 bases; unmatched junction bases: 4. This CDR3 spans 14 amino acids.

The chain is built from TRBV27 and TRBJ2-1; tentatively, D is TRBD2 (5 bases). Germline V CDR1 and CDR2: MNHEY, SMNVEV (reference sequence). V lost 8 bases to trimming and J lost 2 bases, with 10 bases between them. This CDR3 region has 13 residues. The CDR3, as DNA: TGTGCCAGCGGAGACGGGGCCTACAATGAGCAGTTCTTC. It yields the protein CASGDGAYNEQFF.

V gene TRBV6-2 or TRBV6-3 combines with J gene TRBJ1-3; possibly TRBD1 for D (6 bases). Germline V gives CDR1 MNHEY, CDR2 SVGEGT. The CDR3 totals 15 residues. V lost 6 bases, J lost 0 bases, and 12 bases lay in between. The CDR3 DNA sequence: TGTGCCAGCAGCCGACAGGATACCTCTGGAAACACCATATATTTT. Translation gives CASSRQDTSGNTIYF.

The chain employs TRBV5-6 and TRBJ1-6, with D possibly being TRBD1 (5 bases). This CDR3 contains 16 residues. Germline V CDR1 and CDR2: SGHDT, YYEEEE. V lost 0 bases and J lost 7, with 14 bases in between. CDR3: CASSLAKTGRNSPLHF. The CDR3 nucleotides read TGTGCCAGCAGCTTGGCCAAAACAGGAAGGAATTCACCCCTCCACTTT.

The genes are TRBV30 and TRBJ2-7; 9 nucleotides align to TRBD2. Losses at the gene ends were 3 bases for V and 0 bases for J; bases not matched to a gene: 3. Germline assignment: CDR1 GTSNPN and CDR2 SVGIG (reference sequence). The CDR3 totals 14 residues. The CDR3 DNA sequence: TGTGCCTGGAGGGCTAGCGGGAACTCCTACGAGCAGTACTTC. Its protein is CAWRASGNSYEQYF.

The V gene is TRBV29-1, the J gene TRBJ1-5; D ambiguous. Germline CDR1 reads SQVTM; CDR2 reads ANQGSEA. The CDR3 extends over 13 amino acids. Trimming shortened V by 7 bases and J by 3 bases, and 13 bases separated the two germline ends. The CDR3 sequence is CSAATDINQPQHF. In nucleotides, the CDR3 is TGCAGCGCAGCTACAGATATCAATCAGCCCCAGCATTTT.

The chain has TRBV10-3 and TRBJ2-7; TRBD2 might be the D (6 bases). CDR3 length equals 13 residues. Trimming left V 10 bases short and J 6 bases short, with 19 bases between. From germline, CDR1 is ENHRY and CDR2 SYGVKD. CDR3 loop: CASRESSPSEQYF. The CDR3 coding sequence is TGTGCCAGCCGGGAGTCTTCCCCTTCCGAGCAGTACTTC.

This clone was counted once. The V and J genes are TRBV4-1 and TRBJ2-7, with D tentatively TRBD1 (6 bases). V was cut by 1 base and J by 5 bases, with 15 bases left in between. The germline CDR1 and CDR2 sequences are MGHRA and YSYEKL. The CDR3 runs to 15 residues. The CDR3 DNA follows: TGCGCCAGCAGCCAAGGCAGGGGCACTGTAAACGAGCAGTACTTC. Its protein product is CASSQGRGTVNEQYF.

The chain combines TRBV11-1 with TRBJ2-7, with D tentatively TRBD2 (6 bases). The V and J ends lost 1 base and 3 bases respectively, with 16 bases between them. The CDR3 consists of 16 residues. The V gene's germline CDR1 is SGHAT and CDR2 FQDESV (reference sequence). CDR3 protein: CASSLVKGTHSYEQYF. The CDR3 DNA sequence: TGTGCCAGCAGCTTAGTTAAGGGGACTCACAGCTACGAGCAGTACTTC. The entire variable domain, with the rest obtained from reference TRBV11-1 and TRBJ2-7, is as follows: EAEVAQSPRYKITEKSQAVAFWCDPISGHATLYWYRQILGQGPELLVQFQDESVVDDSQLPKDRFSAERLKGVDSTLKIQPAELGDSAMYLCASSLVKGTHSYEQYFGPGTRLTVT.

The gene calls are TRBV7-3 and TRBJ2-3, with 8 bases identical to TRBD2. The ends lost 6 bases at V and 0 bases at J; junction bases unmatched: 5. The length of the CDR3 is 15 residues. Germline CDR1 reads SGHTA; CDR2 reads FQGTGA. In DNA form, the CDR3 reads TGTGCCAGCAGTTCGACTAGCGCAAGCACAGATACGCAGTATTTT. Encoded protein: CASSSTSASTDTQYF.

The chain couples TRBV11-3 to TRBJ2-5; 13 bases are shared with TRBD2. CDR1 and CDR2 from the germline V gene are SGHNT and YENEEA. V shed 5 bases and J 4 bases; nucleotides not matched to a gene: 10. The CDR3 contains 17 residues. The CDR3 loop is CASSLRTSGSGGETQYF. Here the CDR3 DNA reads TGTGCCAGCAGCCTCCGGACTAGCGGGAGTGGTGGAGAGACCCAGTACTTC. Looking up the rest from reference TRBV11-3 and TRBJ2-5 gives the full variable domain: EAGVVQSPRYKIIEKKQPVAFWCNPISGHNTLYWYLQNLGQGPELLIRYENEEAVDDSQLPKDRFSAERLKGVDSTLKIQPAELGDSAVYLCASSLRTSGSGGETQYFGPGTRLLVL.

V usage is TRBV29-1 and J usage is TRBJ2-7; a possible D gene is TRBD2 (6 bases). The CDR3 sequence is 12 residues long. Per germline, CDR1 SQVTM and CDR2 ANQGSEA. V lost 3 bases and J 2 bases, leaving 8 bases between the germline ends. CDR3 DNA sequence: TGCAGCGTTGAGGGGGAGGCCTACGAGCAGTACTTC. Translated, it gives CSVEGEAYEQYF.

This clone was seen just once. The V and J genes are TRBV5-4 and TRBJ2-7; D is unresolved. This CDR3 comprises 16 residues. Germline V CDR1 and CDR2: SGHNT, YYREEE (reference sequence). V was cut by 4 bases and J by 0 bases, with 17 bases left in between. The DNA for the CDR3 is TGTGCCAGCAGCCGCTCGGTCTCTTGGTCCTCCTACGAGCAGTACTTC. It yields the protein CASSRSVSWSSYEQYF.

The chain is built from TRBV30 and TRBJ1-2, with 8 bases fitting TRBD1. Unmatched junction bases numbered 4, after V lost 7 bases and J lost 3 bases. Germline-derived CDR1 and CDR2 are GTSNPN and SVGIG (reference sequence). The CDR3 runs to 12 residues. The CDR3 loop reads CALTGVYYGYTF. CDR3 DNA: TGTGCCTTGACAGGGGTCTACTATGGCTACACCTTC.

Comment on this clone: This sample includes further DNA sequences coding for the same CDR3. The chain employs TRBV9 and TRBJ1-4; unclear D gene. From germline, CDR1 is SGDLS and CDR2 YYNGEE. The CDR3 is 14 residues long. V was shortened by 5 bases and J by 5 bases, with 13 bases between the two germline ends. DNA of the CDR3: TGTGCCAGCAGTTTGCGGGGAGGGAATGAAAAACTGTTTTTT. Protein sequence: CASSLRGGNEKLFF.

The V and J genes are TRBV5-4 and TRBJ2-2, with D perhaps matching TRBD2 (6 bases). CDR1 and CDR2 from the germline V gene are SGHNT and YYREEE (reference sequence). V shed 4 bases and J shed 6 bases, with 19 bases lying between them. CDR3 length equals 16 residues. CDR3: CASSRGGRGIAGELFF. The CDR3 DNA reads TGTGCCAGCAGCCGGGGCGGCCGGGGGATCGCCGGGGAGCTGTTTTTT.

This clone was picked up one time. This chain uses TRBV27 with TRBJ2-7, with 8 bases identical to TRBD1. V lost 6 bases to trimming and J lost 1 base; unmatched junction nucleotides: 8. This CDR3 has 15 amino acids. The germline V gene encodes CDR1 MNHEY and CDR2 SMNVEV (reference sequence). In DNA, the CDR3 is TGTGCCAGCAGCTATCTCGGACAGGGATCCTACGAGCAGTACTTC. Translated, it gives CASSYLGQGSYEQYF.

This clone has just one count. The chain combines TRBV24-1 with TRBJ2-3; D perhaps matches TRBD1 (6 bases). CDR3 size: 15 residues. From germline, CDR1 is KGHDR and CDR2 SFDVKD. The V and J ends lost 3 bases and 1 base respectively, with 10 bases between them. The CDR3 region is CATSDAGAGTDTQYF. The CDR3 nucleotides are TGTGCCACCAGTGATGCAGGGGCCGGCACAGATACGCAGTATTTT.

V usage is TRBV6-5 and J usage is TRBJ2-7, with TRBD1 identical over 8 bases. V dropped 8 bases and J dropped 0; count of bases not matched to a gene: 3. The CDR3 has 13 amino acids. Per germline, CDR1 MNHEY and CDR2 SVGAGI. The CDR3 is CASRTGNSYEQYF. The CDR3, as DNA: TGTGCCAGCCGGACAGGGAACTCCTACGAGCAGTACTTC.

This chain joins TRBV9 and TRBJ1-1; 9 nucleotides match TRBD1. The V segment lost 0 bases and the J segment 5 bases; nucleotides outside the gene matches: 8. The CDR3 has 16 residues. Germline V lookup: CDR1 SGDLS, CDR2 YYNGEE. The CDR3 reads CASSVGEGTGLTEAFF. Here the CDR3 DNA reads TGTGCCAGCAGCGTAGGGGAGGGGACAGGGCTAACTGAAGCTTTCTTT. Full variable domain (outside the CDR3, taken from reference TRBV9 and TRBJ1-1): DSGVTQTPKHLITATGQRVTLRCSPRSGDLSVYWYQQSLDQGLQFLIQYYNGEERAKGNILERFSAQQFPDLHSELNLSSLELGDSALYFCASSVGEGTGLTEAFFGQGTRLTVV.

V usage is TRBV7-8 and J usage is TRBJ2-7, with 10 nucleotides matching TRBD1. J gave up 6 bases and V 3 bases, and 8 bases lay outside the gene matches. Germline CDR1 is SGHVS and CDR2 is FQNEAQ. The CDR3 is made up of 15 amino acids. As DNA, the CDR3 is TGTGCCAGCAGCTTCCCGGGACAGGGGCCCGTCGAGCAGTACTTC. This gives the protein CASSFPGQGPVEQYF.

The chain is built from TRBV5-1 and TRBJ2-1, with TRBD1 matching over 9 bases. CDR1 SGHRS and CDR2 YFSETQ come from the germline V gene. Trimming cost V 2 bases and J 4 bases; bases outside gene matches: 4. This CDR3 contains 15 residues. CDR3 in amino acids: CASSLGQGSYNEQFF. In nucleotides, the CDR3 is TGCGCCAGCAGCTTAGGACAGGGGTCTTACAATGAGCAGTTCTTC.

The gene calls are TRBV6-5 and TRBJ1-3; D may be TRBD1 (6 bases). V shed 9 bases and J shed 6 bases, with 15 bases lying between them. Looked up from germline, CDR1 is MNHEY and CDR2 is SVGAGI. The CDR3 has 13 residues. The CDR3 DNA is TGTGCCAGTAAACAGGGAAGTATAAACACCATATATTTT. It specifies CASKQGSINTIYF.

Concerning this clone itself: This sample also contains other DNA sequences that code for the same CDR3. This chain joins TRBV7-3 and TRBJ2-2; D not certain. V gave up 2 bases and J gave up 4 bases, with 5 bases separating them. CDR3 size: 13 residues. Looked up from germline, CDR1 is SGHTA and CDR2 is FQGTGA. CDR3 protein: CASSLSGTGELFF. DNA for the CDR3: TGTGCCAGCAGCTTATCCGGCACCGGGGAGCTGTTTTTT.

V is TRBV6-5 and J is TRBJ2-7; 8 bases map to TRBD1. Germline V CDR1 and CDR2: MNHEY, SVGAGI. The CDR3 contains 13 residues. V lost 5 bases to trimming and J lost 3 bases; unmatched junction nucleotides: 3. The CDR3 DNA reads as TGTGCCAGCAGTCTTGGGACAGGCTACGAGCAGTACTTC. Translation gives CASSLGTGYEQYF.

The chain uses TRBV7-3 and TRBJ2-7; 9 nucleotides match TRBD2. The CDR3 covers 14 residues. CDR1 is SGHTA and CDR2 is FQGTGA in the germline V gene. J was trimmed by 6 bases and V by 2 bases; bases with no gene match: 5. As DNA, the CDR3 is TGTGCCAGCAGCTTACTAGCGGGGTCTGGCGAGCAGTACTTC. It encodes CASSLLAGSGEQYF.

The chain employs TRBV7-9 and TRBJ1-1, with unresolved D. The CDR3 totals 12 residues. The V and J ends lost 8 bases and 4 bases respectively, with 11 bases between them. Germline CDR1 SEHNR, CDR2 FQNEAQ (reference sequence). DNA for the CDR3: TGTGCCAGCTGGGCGGGAGGCACTGAAGCTTTCTTT. As protein: CASWAGGTEAFF.

The chain is built from TRBV5-4 and TRBJ2-2; a weak D match, TRBD2 (5 bases). The CDR3 covers 17 residues. The germline V gene has CDR1 SGHNT and CDR2 YYREEE (reference sequence). Trimming removed 0 bases from V and 5 bases from J, with 17 bases in between. CDR3 in amino acids: CASSLGKTSGGTGELFF. In nucleotides, the CDR3 is TGTGCCAGCAGCTTGGGGAAAACGAGCGGCGGAACCGGGGAGCTGTTTTTT.